This T cell receptor (beta chain) is drawn from a study of OX40 agonist ivuxolimab in advanced cancers. Turning to the study itself: Patients treated during dose escalation were battling hepatocellular carcinoma, melanoma, renal cell or head and neck cancer.

As concerns this clone: Its matching antigen is unknown.

Germline CDR1 and CDR2: SGHTA and FQGNSA. The CDR3 runs 17 residues. The V end was cut by 4 bases, the J end by 0 bases, with 17 bases between. Individuals having autoimmune disease history or systemic immunosuppression were not enrolled. Method: immunoSEQ multiplex PCR; TCRdb's copy keeps in-frame clones and lacks some. The sample yields approximately 72,000 clones, roughly 84% seen once. Regarding the study as a whole: Among the lowest peripheral clonal expansion occurred in 0.1-3.0 mg/kg partial responders. Expanded peripheral T cells had an undetermined antigen specificity.

The sequence was collected from an adult with an advanced solid tumor such as melanoma, head and neck, liver or kidney cancer. Source: CD4+ or CD8+ T cells sorted from blood, taken in a trial of the OX40 agonist ivuxolimab. J is TRBJ2-3 and V is TRBV7-2, with TRBD2 as a possible D gene (5 bases). Written as DNA, the CDR3 is TGTGCCAGCAGCTCACGGACGGGGTTTTCTAGCACAGATACGCAGTATTTT. It translates to CASSSRTGFSSTDTQYF.